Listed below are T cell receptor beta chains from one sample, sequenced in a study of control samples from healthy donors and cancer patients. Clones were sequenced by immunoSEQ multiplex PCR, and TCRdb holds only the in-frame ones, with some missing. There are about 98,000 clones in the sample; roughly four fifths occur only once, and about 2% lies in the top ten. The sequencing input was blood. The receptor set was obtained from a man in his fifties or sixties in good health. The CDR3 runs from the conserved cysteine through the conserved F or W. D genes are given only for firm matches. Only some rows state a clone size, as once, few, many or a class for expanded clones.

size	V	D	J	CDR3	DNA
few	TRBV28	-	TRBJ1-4	CASSLGDGRKANEKLFF	TGTGCCAGCAGTTTAGGGGACGGACGTAAAGCTAATGAAAAACTGTTTTTT
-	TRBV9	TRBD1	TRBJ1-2	CASSTGGGGTVGGYTF	TGTGCCAGCAGCACCGGGGGCGGGGGGACAGTCGGCGGCTACACCTTC
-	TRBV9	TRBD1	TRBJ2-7	CASSVNPGQAYEQYF	TGTGCCAGCAGCGTAAATCCGGGACAGGCCTACGAGCAGTACTTC
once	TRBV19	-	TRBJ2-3	CASSIVGRTDTQYF	TGTGCCAGTAGTATAGTAGGGAGAACAGATACGCAGTATTTT
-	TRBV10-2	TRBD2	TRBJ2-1	CASRGTSGTYNEQFF	TGCGCCAGCAGGGGGACTAGCGGGACTTACAATGAGCAGTTCTTC
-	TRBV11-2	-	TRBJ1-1	CASSLDGYTEAFF	TGTGCCAGCAGCTTAGACGGGTACACTGAAGCTTTCTTT
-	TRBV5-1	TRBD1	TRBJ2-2	CASSLEGATGELFF	TGCGCCAGCAGCTTGGAGGGGGCGACCGGGGAGCTGTTTTTT
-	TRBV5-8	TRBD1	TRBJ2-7	CASSYVDRAYEQYF	TGTGCCAGCAGCTATGTCGACAGGGCCTACGAGCAGTACTTC
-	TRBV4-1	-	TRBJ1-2	CASSGNGYTF	TGCGCCAGCAGCGGTAATGGCTACACCTTC
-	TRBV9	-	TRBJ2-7	CASSVTGTPDYEQYF	TGTGCCAGCAGCGTTACCGGGACTCCCGACTACGAGCAGTACTTC
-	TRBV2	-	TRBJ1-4	CASSPPTGRGEKLFF	TGTGCCAGCAGTCCCCCCACAGGGCGAGGGGAAAAACTGTTTTTT
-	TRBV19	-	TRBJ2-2	CASSPTGELFF	TGTGCCAGTAGTCCCACCGGGGAGCTGTTTTTT
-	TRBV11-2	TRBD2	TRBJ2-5	CASSLDFLLAGYQETQYF	TGTGCCAGCAGCTTAGATTTTTTGCTAGCGGGGTATCAAGAGACCCAGTACTTC
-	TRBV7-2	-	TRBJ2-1	CASSSTTTRREPGGFF	TGTGCCAGCAGCTCCACGACTACGCGGAGGGAACCCGGGGGGTTCTTC
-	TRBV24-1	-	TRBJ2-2	CATSDGTNTGELFF	TGTGCCACCAGCGACGGCACTAACACCGGGGAGCTGTTTTTT
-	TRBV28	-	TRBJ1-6	CASSLSGSPLHF	TGTGCCAGCAGTTTATCAGGTTCACCCCTCCACTTT
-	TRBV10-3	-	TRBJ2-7	CAIRGDTAYEQYF	TGTGCCATCAGGGGGGACACTGCCTACGAGCAGTACTTC
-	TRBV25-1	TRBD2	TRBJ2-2	CASSELRGSTGELFF	TGTGCCAGCAGTGAACTGCGGGGGAGCACCGGGGAGCTGTTTTTT
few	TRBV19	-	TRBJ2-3	CASSQDAHYTDTQYF	TGTGCCAGTAGTCAAGACGCACACTACACAGATACGCAGTATTTT
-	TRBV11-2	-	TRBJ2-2	CASSSPAGELFF	TGTGCCAGCAGCTCCCCCGCCGGGGAGCTGTTTTTT
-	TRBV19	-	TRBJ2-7	CASSQGRGYEQYF	TGTGCCAGTAGCCAAGGACGAGGGTACGAGCAGTACTTC
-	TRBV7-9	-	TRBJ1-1	CASSLRADRPPSNTEAFF	TGTGCCAGCAGCTTAAGGGCCGATCGTCCCCCCTCGAACACTGAAGCTTTCTTT
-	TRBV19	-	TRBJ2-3	CATRGGETYTDTQYF	TGTGCCACCCGAGGAGGGGAAACCTACACAGATACGCAGTATTTT
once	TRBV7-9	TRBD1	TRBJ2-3	CASSPQGASLNTQYF	TGTGCCAGCAGCCCACAGGGGGCAAGTTTAAATACGCAGTATTTT
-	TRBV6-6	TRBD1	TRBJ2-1	CASSYSGTGVNEQFF	TGTGCCAGCAGTTATTCCGGGACAGGGGTGAATGAGCAGTTCTTC
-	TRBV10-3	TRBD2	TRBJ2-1	CAISGRLAGGPYNEQFF	TGTGCCATCAGTGGTCGACTAGCGGGAGGCCCATACAATGAGCAGTTCTTC
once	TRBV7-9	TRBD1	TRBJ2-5	CASSWRQGFGEETQYF	TGTGCCAGCAGCTGGAGACAGGGGTTCGGAGAAGAGACCCAGTACTTC
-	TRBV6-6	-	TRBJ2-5	CASSYGDQETQYF	TGTGCCAGCAGTTACGGGGATCAAGAGACCCAGTACTTC
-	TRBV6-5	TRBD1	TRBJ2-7	CASRADRDVSYEQYF	TGTGCCAGCAGGGCCGACAGGGACGTTTCCTACGAGCAGTACTTC
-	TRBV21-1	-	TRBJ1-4	CASSKPGQGAFNEKLFF	TGTGCCAGCAGCAAGCCCGGACAGGGGGCCTTCAATGAAAAACTGTTTTTT
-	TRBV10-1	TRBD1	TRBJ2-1	CASSTGTGHNEQFF	TGCGCCAGCAGCACCGGGACAGGACACAATGAGCAGTTCTTC
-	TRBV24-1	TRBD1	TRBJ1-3	CATSDRDRVVGNTIYF	TGTGCCACCAGTGATCGGGACAGGGTAGTAGGAAACACCATATATTTT
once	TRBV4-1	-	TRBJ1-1	CASRSGQGVNTEAFF	TGCGCCAGCAGGTCGGGACAAGGGGTGAACACTGAAGCTTTCTTT
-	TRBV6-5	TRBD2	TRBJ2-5	CASSWGGIQETQYF	TGTGCCAGCAGTTGGGGGGGGATCCAAGAGACCCAGTACTTC
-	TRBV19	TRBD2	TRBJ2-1	CASSFGLAGENEQFF	TGTGCCAGTAGCTTCGGACTAGCGGGAGAAAATGAGCAGTTCTTC
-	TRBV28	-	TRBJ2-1	CASSLTTLEQFF	TGTGCCAGCAGTTTGACGACTCTTGAGCAGTTCTTC
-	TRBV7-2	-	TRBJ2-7	CASSLTRIYEQYF	TGTGCCAGCAGCCTCACTAGGATTTACGAGCAGTACTTC
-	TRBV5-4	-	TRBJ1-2	CASSRTRTENYGYTF	TGTGCCAGCAGCCGGACTCGGACAGAAAACTATGGCTACACCTTC
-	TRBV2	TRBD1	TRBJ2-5	CASTSDRGETQYF	TGTGCCAGCACCTCAGACAGGGGAGAGACCCAGTACTTC
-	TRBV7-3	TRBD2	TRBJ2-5	CASSFSGGHQETQYF	TGTGCCAGCAGCTTTAGCGGGGGGCATCAAGAGACCCAGTACTTC
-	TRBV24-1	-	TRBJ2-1	CATSGQGSYNEQFF	TGTGCCACCAGTGGCCAGGGGTCCTACAATGAGCAGTTCTTC
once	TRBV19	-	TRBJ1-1	CASTWVAGSTEAFF	TGTGCCAGTACCTGGGTTGCGGGGAGCACTGAAGCTTTCTTT
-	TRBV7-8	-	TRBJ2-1	CASSLRRLDAYNEQFF	TGTGCCAGCAGCCTTCGCCGACTAGATGCCTACAATGAGCAGTTCTTC
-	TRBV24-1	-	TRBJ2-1	CATGRSGWAYEQFF	TGTGCCACCGGGAGGAGCGGGTGGGCATATGAGCAGTTCTTC
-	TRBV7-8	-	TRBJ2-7	CAGSQIQGYEQYF	TGTGCCGGCAGCCAAATACAGGGATACGAGCAGTACTTC
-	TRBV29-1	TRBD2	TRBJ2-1	CSVEGLTNEQFF	TGCAGCGTTGAGGGACTAACGAATGAGCAGTTCTTC
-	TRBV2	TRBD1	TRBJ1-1	CASNDRGSTEAFF	TGTGCCAGCAATGACAGGGGGAGCACTGAAGCTTTCTTT
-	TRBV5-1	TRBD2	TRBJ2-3	CASSPWGGGPSTDTQYF	TGCGCCAGCAGCCCGTGGGGGGGAGGGCCCAGCACAGATACGCAGTATTTT